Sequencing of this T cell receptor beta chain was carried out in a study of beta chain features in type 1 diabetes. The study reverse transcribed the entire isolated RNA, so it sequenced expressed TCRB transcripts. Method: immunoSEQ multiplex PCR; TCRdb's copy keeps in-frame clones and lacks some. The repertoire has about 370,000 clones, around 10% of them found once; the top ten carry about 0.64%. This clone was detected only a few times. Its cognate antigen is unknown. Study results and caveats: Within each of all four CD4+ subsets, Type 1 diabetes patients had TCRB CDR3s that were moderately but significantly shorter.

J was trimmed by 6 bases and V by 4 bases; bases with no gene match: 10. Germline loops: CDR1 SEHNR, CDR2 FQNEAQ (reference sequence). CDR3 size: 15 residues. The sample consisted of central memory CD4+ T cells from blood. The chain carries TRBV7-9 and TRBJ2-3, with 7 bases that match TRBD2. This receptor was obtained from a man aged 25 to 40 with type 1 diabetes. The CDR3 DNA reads TGTGCCAGCAGCTGGTCCTCAGGGAGGGCGGATACGCAGTATTTT. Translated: CASSWSSGRADTQYF.